The rows below give T cell receptor beta chains drawn from one sample of a study of cytomegalovirus exposure and HLA in healthy donors. Only in-frame clones appear in the TCRdb table, and some are missing; sequencing was by immunoSEQ multiplex PCR. The data contain around 210,000 clones, 70% to 80% of them singletons. The source material was PBMCs. The receptors were sampled from a male donor in good health and CMV-seropositive. CDR3s leave out the opening cysteine and the closing phenylalanine or tryptophan.

j_gene,v_gene,CDR3aa
TRBJ2-5,TRBV7-2,ASSLGLAGGAQY
TRBJ1-5,TRBV4-1,ASSQGQQGGSNQPQH
TRBJ1-1,TRBV4-1,ASSQDNRGEAF
TRBJ2-7,TRBV19,ASSIVGVAGRREQY
NA,TRBV18,ASSLQEGIYEQY
TRBJ1-4,TRBV5-8,ASSSLVEKLF
TRBJ1-5,TRBV7-2,ASSPSGGLNQPQH
TRBJ1-1,TRBV7-9,SSSLEVGTEAF
TRBJ2-1,TRBV2,ALRRYNEQF
TRBJ2-3,TRBV7-8,ASSQRSGGATDTQY
TRBJ2-1,TRBV25-1,ASSEYFPGGNEQF
TRBJ1-1,TRBV5-1,ASSLVVHTEAF
TRBJ2-1,TRBV5-6,ASKPDFTHEQF
TRBJ1-5,TRBV7-2,ASRTTGHSNQPQH
TRBJ2-3,TRBV7-2,ASSLGTSGSGTDTQY
NA,TRBV7-7,ASSQDLDSYEQY
TRBJ2-3,TRBV7-2,ASSLAGSGTIPDTQY
TRBJ1-5,TRBV18,ASSLGTYQPQH
TRBJ2-5,TRBV27,ASSLSGTVQETQY
TRBJ1-3,TRBV7-2,ASSPQWRATGNTIY
TRBJ2-2,TRBV5-1,ASSLPGSGTGELF
TRBJ1-1,TRBV19,ASSIGQGGRNTEAF
TRBJ2-3,TRBV11-1,ASSRKRESTDTQY
TRBJ2-5,TRBV2,ASRTGGAETQY
TRBJ1-1,TRBV4-2,ASSPSNGGTEAF
TRBJ2-1,TRBV9,ASSVQVDEQF
TRBJ2-7,TRBV6-5,ASSPGRYEQY
TRBJ2-2,TRBV6-1,AEKQSNTGELF
TRBJ2-7,TRBV11-2,ASSISGQGDEQY
TRBJ1-1,TRBV5-1,ASSWMQGEAF
TRBJ2-1,TRBV28,ASSLLRERSYNEQF
TRBJ1-2,TRBV7-2,ASSLGLTGEYGYT
TRBJ1-6,TRBV4-3,ASSSGSLDSPLH
TRBJ2-5,TRBV29-1,SVESQGRRETQY
TRBJ1-1,TRBV30,AWSVLAGNTEAF
TRBJ2-7,TRBV27,ASSADRGVYEQY
TRBJ1-5,TRBV10-3,AISERGSSQPQH
TRBJ1-3,TRBV9,ASSVRVSGNTIY
TRBJ2-3,TRBV7-3,ASGSGSGQY
TRBJ2-5,TRBV4-1,ASSPQTGGETQY
TRBJ2-7,TRBV7-2,ASSFGGGVYEQY
TRBJ1-3,TRBV4-2,ASSQEETVRNTIY
TRBJ2-5,TRBV5-6,ASSFTGVPQETQY
TRBJ2-3,TRBV2,ASAAGGPTDTQY